The 7 T cell receptor beta chains listed next were all sequenced from one sample in a study of cytomegalovirus exposure and HLA in healthy donors. PCR employed 60 Vbeta and 13 Jbeta primers. Sequenced by immunoSEQ multiplex PCR; TCRdb stores in-frame clones only, minus some. This sample yields approximately 300,000 clones, of which roughly four fifths are seen a single time; 2% to 2.5% belongs to the top ten. Sequenced input: PBMCs. Receptors originate from a woman in her forties in good health and CMV-seropositive.

With regard to this clone: Compared with germline, one end of the junction differs, possibly owing to a read error. The V and J genes are TRBV13 and TRBJ1-1; TRBD1 is a possible D gene (6 bases). Germline loops: CDR1 PRHDT, CDR2 FYEKMQ (reference sequence). The CDR3 consists of 12 residues. Here the CDR3 reads CASSQGSTGAFF. The CDR3 bases are TGTGCCAGCAGCCAGGGGAGTACTGGAGCTTTCTTT.

This chain uses TRBV5-1 with TRBJ1-2; 8 positions match TRBD1. This CDR3 has 13 amino acids. Germline CDR1 SGHRS, CDR2 YFSETQ. Trimming cost V 2 bases and J 7 bases; bases outside gene matches: 4. As DNA, the CDR3 is TGCGCCAGCAGCTTCTCAGGGGGCTCTGGCTACACCTTC. Protein product: CASSFSGGSGYTF.

The V call is TRBV28, the J call TRBJ1-1; possible D gene TRBD1, 6 bases. CDR1 and CDR2 (germline): MDHEN, SYDVKM. This CDR3 has 11 residues. V lost 5 bases to trimming and J lost 9 bases, with 10 bases between them. CDR3 region: CASSPTGKAFF. Written as DNA, the CDR3 is TGTGCCAGCAGTCCAACAGGGAAAGCTTTCTTT.

This chain links TRBV4-3 with TRBJ1-2, with D possibly being TRBD1 (5 bases). The CDR3 runs to 15 residues. Trimming removed 0 bases at V and 7 bases at J, with 15 bases between. Germline V gene sequence: CDR1 LGHNA, CDR2 YSLEER. The CDR3 DNA is TGCGCCAGCAGCCAAGAAGAGGGAGGGGCGGGTGGCTACACCTTC. Translation: CASSQEEGGAGGYTF.

This clone was observed a single time. The chain combines TRBV7-6 with TRBJ2-7; 9 bases match TRBD1. There are 15 residues in the CDR3. CDR1 and CDR2 from the germline V gene are SGHVS and FNYEAQ. Unmatched junction bases numbered 3, after V lost 1 base and J lost 2 bases. CDR3 protein: CASSLEQGATYEQYF. In DNA, the CDR3 is TGTGCCAGCAGCTTAGAACAGGGGGCGACCTACGAGCAGTACTTC.

This clone occurred a few times. The chain combines TRBV14 with TRBJ2-3, with 8 bases that match TRBD2. The trim removed 1 base at V and 5 bases at J, leaving 8 bases unmatched. In germline, CDR1 is SGHDN, CDR2 FVKESK. CDR3 length: 16 amino acids. CDR3 region: CASSQARAGVGDTQYF. The CDR3 DNA reads as TGTGCCAGCAGCCAAGCTCGAGCGGGAGTCGGAGATACGCAGTATTTT.

A remark on this clone: The germline gene is not matched at one end of the junction; a read error may be the cause. The DNA for the CDR3 is TGTTCCAGCAGCCCCCGATCGGATGGCTACACCTTC. It specifies CSSSPRSDGYTF. J is TRBJ1-2 and V is TRBV7-9; D is undetermined. Germline CDR1 SEHNR, CDR2 FQNEAQ (reference sequence). This CDR3 spans 12 amino acids.